These 2 T cell receptor beta chains share one sample of origin, sequenced in a study of T-cell reconstitution after alpha-beta-depleted transplantation in children (dated by TCRdb to about 2016). Library method: PCR. TCRdb lists the instrument as Illumina HiSeq 2500. TCR libraries were prepared with molecular barcoding, using unique molecular identifiers to normalize TCRbeta repertoire quantification. TCRdb passed the public sequencing reads through fastp at Q25 and MiXCR, retaining productive beta sequences. Identical CDR3 proteins give one entry, which carries the most common genes and DNA. The sample table lists around 670,000 distinct CDR3 sequences, around 14% of them with a count of one. Jointly, the top ten make up 0.79% of the sample. The treatment or condition label for this specimen denotes: allogeneic hematopoietic cell transplantation with graft depleted of TCRalphabeta T cells and CD19 B cells.

Sequenced material: PBMCs, taken before TCRalphabeta/CD19-depleted stem cell transplant. These receptors were collected from a girl aged 2 to 10 with congenital amegakaryocytic thrombocytopenia, due to receive a stem cell transplant.

Many counts were recorded for this clonotype. The chain couples TRBV19 to TRBJ2-4, with 7 positions matching TRBD2. The CDR3 loop spans 13 amino acids. The V gene's germline CDR1 is LNHDA and CDR2 SQIVND (reference sequence). The trim removed 8 bases at V and 2 bases at J, leaving 3 bases unmatched. The CDR3 DNA sequence: TGTGCCAGTCGAGCGGGGACCAAAAACATTCAGTACTTC. It specifies CASRAGTKNIQYF. Full variable domain (outside the CDR3, taken from reference TRBV19 and TRBJ2-4): DGGITQSPKYLFRKEGQNVTLSCEQNLNHDAMYWYRQDPGQGLRLIYYSQIVNDFQKGDIAEGYSVSREKKESFPLTVTSAQKNPTAFYLCASRAGTKNIQYFGAGTRLSVL.

This clonotype was seen more than once but under ten times. The CDR3 coding sequence is TGTGCCACCAGCAGAGATCAGGGGGCTGAAAAACTGTTTTTT. Its protein product is CATSRDQGAEKLFF. This rearrangement joins TRBV15 to TRBJ1-4; 8 bases line up with TRBD1. Per the germline V gene, CDR1 is LNHNV and CDR2 is YYDKDF (reference sequence). J was trimmed by 7 bases and V by 0 bases; bases with no gene match: 1. The CDR3 has 14 residues.